Listed here are 17 T cell receptor beta chains from one sample, sequenced in a study of T cell changes during pregnancy in multiple sclerosis. Clones were read by immunoSEQ multiplex PCR, and TCRdb kept only the in-frame ones, dropping some. The data contain around 70,000 clones, over 80% of them singletons. This specimen consisted of peripheral blood, obtained before pregnancy. These receptors all stem from a female donor with multiple sclerosis, enrolled in a pregnancy study.

CDR3 sequence reads: CASSPGTGVFQPQHF. For the CDR3, the DNA is TGTGCCAGCAGTCCTGGGACAGGGGTCTTTCAGCCCCAGCATTTT. This rearrangement joins TRBV25-1 to TRBJ1-5; 10 bases line up with TRBD1. Per the germline V gene, CDR1 is MGHDK and CDR2 is SYGVNS. Trimming at V came to 5 bases and at J to 6 bases, leaving 7 bases not matched to a gene. The CDR3 runs to 15 residues.

The chain links TRBV19 to TRBJ2-2, with TRBD2 identical over 7 bases. CDR3 length equals 17 residues. The germline gives CDR1 LNHDA, CDR2 SQIVND (reference sequence). V lost 5 bases, J lost 0 bases, and 9 bases stayed unmatched. This CDR3 is CASSPRLAATNTGELFF. The CDR3 bases are TGTGCCAGTAGTCCGAGACTAGCAGCCACGAACACCGGGGAGCTGTTTTTT.

The chain is built from TRBV23-1 and TRBJ2-2, with D possibly matching TRBD2 (6 bases). TRBV23-1 is marked as an open reading frame, function uncertain. The CDR3 spans 15 residues. The V end lost 0 bases, the J end lost 4 bases, and 9 bases lay between the germline ends. CDR3 sequence (DNA): TGCGCCAGCAGTCAATCGGGGGGTGGCACCGGGGAGCTGTTTTTT. Translation gives CASSQSGGGTGELFF.

The V call is TRBV10-3, the J call TRBJ2-1, with a tentative D call TRBD1 (5 bases). Trimming cost V 10 bases and J 0 bases, with 10 bases left between them. The germline V gene encodes CDR1 ENHRY and CDR2 SYGVKD. This CDR3 is built from 13 residues. The CDR3 loop is CATDSSSYNEQFF. CDR3 nucleotides: TGTGCCACCGACAGCAGCTCCTACAATGAGCAGTTCTTC.

The chain carries TRBV5-1 and TRBJ2-3; 7 bases line up with TRBD2. J lost 0 bases, V lost 5 bases, and 3 bases had no gene match. The V gene's germline CDR1 is SGHRS and CDR2 YFSETQ. CDR3 length equals 14 residues. DNA for the CDR3: TGCGCCAGCAGTAGCGGGTATAGCACAGATACGCAGTATTTT. The encoded protein is CASSSGYSTDTQYF.

The chain couples TRBV6-4 to TRBJ2-1, with 14 nucleotides matching TRBD2. V shed 5 bases and J 2 bases; nucleotides not matched to a gene: 2. The CDR3 is made up of 16 amino acids. Germline V lookup: CDR1 MRHNA, CDR2 SNTAGT. This CDR3 is CASSRTSGGPYNEQFF. The CDR3 DNA is TGTGCCAGCAGTAGGACTAGCGGGGGGCCCTACAATGAGCAGTTCTTC.

The CDR3 reads CASSRPGLAQNEQFF. The CDR3 DNA reads TGCGCCAGCAGCCGACCGGGACTAGCTCAAAATGAGCAGTTCTTC. The chain couples TRBV4-3 to TRBJ2-1, with 9 bases aligning to TRBD2. The CDR3 contains 15 residues. Germline lookup yields CDR1 LGHNA and CDR2 YSLEER. The junction had 8 bases not matched to a gene; V was cut back by 4 bases and J by 7 bases.

Remarks on this clone: Given a much more abundant clone one base away, this may be a read error. This sequence joins TRBV9 and TRBJ2-7; 12 bases align to TRBD2. The CDR3 is made up of 13 amino acids. Looked up from germline, CDR1 is SGDLS and CDR2 is YYNGEE. V was clipped by 5 bases and J by 4 bases; unmatched bases: 1. The CDR3 here is CASSGLAGYEQYF. CDR3 bases: TGTGCCAGCAGTGGACTAGCGGGGTACGAGCAGTACTTC.

The chain employs TRBV29-1 and TRBJ1-5; 11 bases map to TRBD1. Germline CDR1 is SQVTM and CDR2 is ANQGSEA. V lost 6 bases to trimming and J lost 9 bases; unmatched junction nucleotides: 4. The CDR3 length is 12 residues. The CDR3 is CSVRTGGLPQHF. The CDR3 region has the DNA TGCAGCGTACGGACAGGGGGCCTGCCCCAGCATTTT. Full variable domain (remainder filled in from reference TRBV29-1 and TRBJ1-5): SAVISQKPSRDICQRGTSLTIQCQVDSQVTMMFWYRQQPGQSLTLIATANQGSEATYESGFVIDKFPISRPNLTFSTLTVSNMSPEDSSIYLCSVRTGGLPQHFGDGTRLSIL.

The gene calls are TRBV27 and TRBJ2-2; D perhaps matches TRBD1 (6 bases). The length of the CDR3 is 14 residues. V shed 6 bases and J shed 4 bases, with 12 bases lying between them. Germline CDR1 is MNHEY and CDR2 is SMNVEV (reference sequence). The CDR3 region is CASRGALSTGELFF. The CDR3 nucleotides read TGTGCCAGCAGGGGGGCGCTCAGCACCGGGGAGCTGTTTTTT.

Only a few counts were recorded for this clone. CDR3 in amino acids: CASSFGTRETQYF. DNA of the CDR3: TGTGCCAGCAGCTTTGGGACTAGAGAGACCCAGTACTTC. The rearrangement uses TRBV5-4 and TRBJ2-5; 8 bases map to TRBD2. Germline V gene data show CDR1 as SGHNT and CDR2 as YYREEE (reference sequence). With V trimmed by 2 bases and J by 4 bases, 1 base remained unmatched. The CDR3 has 13 amino acids.

This clone was found a few times. This chain connects TRBV10-3 to TRBJ1-1; D unclear. Trimming shortened V by 0 bases and J by 3 bases, and 5 bases separated the two germline ends. The CDR3 totals 13 residues. The germline CDR1 and CDR2 sequences are ENHRY and SYGVKD. The CDR3: CAISESAYTEAFF. The CDR3, as DNA: TGTGCCATCAGTGAGTCTGCGTACACTGAAGCTTTCTTT.

CDR3: CASSIGQENQPQHF. The CDR3 DNA is TGTGCCAGTAGTATTGGACAGGAGAATCAGCCCCAGCATTTT. The chain carries TRBV19 and TRBJ1-5, with TRBD1 matching over 7 bases. V lost 3 bases, J lost 4 bases, and 3 bases stayed unmatched. Germline V lookup: CDR1 LNHDA, CDR2 SQIVND (reference sequence). The CDR3 covers 14 residues.

This clone was observed a few times. The V gene is TRBV21-1, the J gene TRBJ1-6. TRBV21-1 is termed a pseudogene. This CDR3 has 15 residues. CDR3 bases: TGTGCCGGCCCCCCGGGGGAGGATAAGAATTCACCCCTCCACTTT. Its translation: CAGPPGEDKNSPLHF.

The chain links TRBV10-1 to TRBJ2-1; 9 nucleotides match TRBD2. This CDR3 comprises 15 residues. The germline CDR1 and CDR2 sequences are WNHNN and SYGVQD (reference sequence). The trim removed 2 bases at V and 3 bases at J, leaving 2 bases unmatched. The CDR3 is CASSEAGGIYNEQFF. In DNA, the CDR3 is TGCGCCAGCAGTGAGGCGGGAGGGATCTACAATGAGCAGTTCTTC.

The chain uses TRBV2 and TRBJ1-5, with 7 bases matching TRBD1. Germline-derived CDR1 and CDR2 are SNHLY and FYNNEI. The CDR3 totals 14 residues. V dropped 4 bases and J dropped 9; count of bases not matched to a gene: 9. As DNA, the CDR3 is TGTGCCAGCAGTGGGGACAGAGTATCGTGGCCCCAGCATTTT. Its translation is CASSGDRVSWPQHF.

The rearrangement links TRBV19 to TRBJ1-1; D not resolved. The CDR3 is 17 residues long. Germline loops: CDR1 LNHDA, CDR2 SQIVND (reference sequence). With 2 bases removed from V and 1 base from J, the gap between germline ends came to 17 bases. The CDR3 DNA sequence: TGTGCCAGTAGTATACGCCCGGTAAGCCAACGGAACACTGAAGCTTTCTTT. The encoded protein is CASSIRPVSQRNTEAFF.